These 16 T cell receptor beta chains were sequenced from one sample in a study of shared clonotypes between healthy human individuals. Clones were read by immunoSEQ multiplex PCR, and TCRdb kept only the in-frame ones, dropping some. The data hold about 1.1 million clones, with around three quarters observed a single time. Sample: memory CD4+ T cells from PBMCs. Subset described: CD45RA-negative fraction. These receptors were collected from a man aged 18 to 29 in good health. Some clones in this sample may be carry-over from other donors' samples.

The chain couples TRBV20-1 to TRBJ1-1; no clear D. V was shortened by 4 bases and J by 10 bases, with 10 bases between the two germline ends. Germline CDR1 and CDR2: DFQATT and SNEGSKA (reference sequence). This CDR3 region has 10 residues. The CDR3 reads CSATPGIAFF. The CDR3 coding sequence is TGCAGTGCTACACCGGGGATAGCTTTCTTT.

The genes are TRBV4-2 and TRBJ2-3, with a possible D match to TRBD2 (6 bases). Germline values: CDR1 LGHNA, CDR2 YNFKEQ. Trimming cost V 4 bases and J 4 bases, with 6 bases left between them. The CDR3 contains 12 residues. The CDR3 sequence: CASSREADTQYF. The CDR3 region has the DNA TGTGCCAGCAGCCGGGAGGCAGATACGCAGTATTTT.

The rearrangement uses TRBV27 and TRBJ1-2, with TRBD1 matching over 7 bases. Trimming took 2 bases from V and 8 from J; bases not matched to a gene: 2. The CDR3 covers 12 residues. Germline CDR1 MNHEY, CDR2 SMNVEV (reference sequence). The CDR3 nucleotides are TGTGCCAGCAGTTTAAGGGGACAGGGCTACACCTTC. It is translated as CASSLRGQGYTF.

This clone was counted between two and nine times. The V call is TRBV10-2, the J call TRBJ2-1, with D tentatively TRBD1 or TRBD2 (5 bases each). V was trimmed by 8 bases and J by 2 bases, leaving 16 bases between them. The CDR3 extends over 15 amino acids. Per the germline V gene, CDR1 is WSHSY and CDR2 is SAAADI. The CDR3 sequence is CASQRGTTAYNEQFF. The CDR3 nucleotides are TGCGCCAGCCAGAGGGGAACCACGGCCTACAATGAGCAGTTCTTC.

With regard to this clone: The same CDR3 also results from other DNA sequences found in this sample. The rearrangement joins TRBV5-1 to TRBJ1-4, with 9 bases identical to TRBD1. The V gene's germline CDR1 is SGHRS and CDR2 YFSETQ. CDR3 size: 15 residues. Trimming cost V 3 bases and J 3 bases; bases outside gene matches: 3. CDR3 coding DNA: TGCGCCAGCAGCTCACAGGGGGCCTCTAATGAAAAACTGTTTTTT. Amino acids: CASSSQGASNEKLFF.

The V and J genes are TRBV10-3 and TRBJ2-3; D gene uncertain. V was pared by 0 bases and J by 0 bases, with 16 bases between. The CDR3 length is 18 residues. Per germline, CDR1 ENHRY and CDR2 SYGVKD. CDR3 protein: CAISESLRYGASTDTQYF. The CDR3 DNA reads as TGTGCCATCAGTGAGTCGCTACGGTATGGCGCGAGCACAGATACGCAGTATTTT.

The V gene is TRBV7-9, the J gene TRBJ1-3, with TRBD1 matching over 8 bases. The CDR3 covers 17 residues. Per the germline V gene, CDR1 is SEHNR and CDR2 is FQNEAQ (reference sequence). V was pared by 5 bases and J by 4 bases, with 13 bases of the junction left unmatched. This CDR3 reads CASSRLDYRGDGNTIYF. For the CDR3, the DNA is TGTGCCAGCAGCCGATTAGACTACAGGGGGGACGGAAACACCATATATTTT.

This rearrangement joins TRBV28 to TRBJ1-5, with D tentatively TRBD1 (6 bases). The CDR3 covers 15 residues. Trimming removed 6 bases from V and 4 bases from J, with 16 bases in between. CDR1 is MDHEN, CDR2 SYDVKM, per germline. The CDR3 DNA reads as TGTGCCAGCAGAAACGTACAGGGCCTGAATCAGCCCCAGCATTTT. This sequence encodes CASRNVQGLNQPQHF.

The rearrangement uses TRBV5-6 and TRBJ1-6; 7 nucleotides line up with TRBD1. CDR1 and CDR2 (germline): SGHDT, YYEEEE. The CDR3 has 18 residues. Trimming cost V 4 bases and J 1 base; bases outside gene matches: 11. CDR3 nucleotides: TGTGCCAGCAGCCAAACTACAGGGGTAGGGTCCTATAATTCACCCCTCCACTTT. Its translation is CASSQTTGVGSYNSPLHF.

This clone was seen at least ten times. The chain joins TRBV27 to TRBJ2-1, with 8 bases fitting TRBD2. V shed 10 bases and J 6 bases; nucleotides not matched to a gene: 17. Germline-derived CDR1 and CDR2 are MNHEY and SMNVEV (reference sequence). This CDR3 spans 16 amino acids. The CDR3 reads CATSDLGGRQSNEQFF. The CDR3 DNA sequence: TGTGCCACCTCAGATTTGGGCGGGAGGCAATCCAATGAGCAGTTCTTC.

This clone was detected only once. The DNA of the CDR3 is TGTGCCAGCAGTTTCGGAGGTAGGAACTATGGCTACACCTTC. Encoded protein: CASSFGGRNYGYTF. The chain is built from TRBV28 and TRBJ1-2, with D unclear. With 3 bases removed from V and 2 bases from J, the gap between germline ends came to 10 bases. In germline, CDR1 is MDHEN, CDR2 SYDVKM. The CDR3 contains 14 residues.

J is TRBJ2-5 and V is TRBV28; 7 nucleotides line up with TRBD1. Germline trimming cut 3 bases from V and 3 bases from J; bases unmatched to any gene: 7. The CDR3 is 15 amino acids. Germline-derived CDR1 and CDR2 are MDHEN and SYDVKM. The CDR3 bases are TGTGCCAGCAGTTTTCTACAGGGGTGGAAAGAGACCCAGTACTTC. Amino acid sequence: CASSFLQGWKETQYF. Full variable domain (remainder filled in from reference TRBV28 and TRBJ2-5): DVKVTQSSRYLVKRTGEKVFLECVQDMDHENMFWYRQDPGLGLRLIYFSYDVKMKEKGDIPEGYSVSREKKERFSLILESASTNQTSMYLCASSFLQGWKETQYFGPGTRLLVL.

This chain joins TRBV12-5 and TRBJ2-3; D unresolved. The CDR3 spans 14 residues. Trimming removed 7 bases at V and 1 base at J, with 12 bases between. CDR1 LGHNT and CDR2 FRNRAP come from the germline V gene. This CDR3 reads CASVSPWGTDTQYF. The DNA for the CDR3 is TGTGCTAGTGTTTCACCGTGGGGCACAGATACGCAGTATTTT.

J is TRBJ1-1 and V is TRBV19, with D possibly being TRBD1 (5 bases). The CDR3 spans 14 residues. Germline V lookup: CDR1 LNHDA, CDR2 SQIVND (reference sequence). The V gene lost 6 bases and the J gene lost 0 bases, with 11 bases spanning the gap. The CDR3: CASRQTVMNTEAFF. The CDR3 DNA reads as TGTGCCAGTAGACAGACAGTTATGAACACTGAAGCTTTCTTT.

Concerning this clone itself: A single base is all that separates this from a far larger clone, so a read error is likely. The V gene is TRBV28, the J gene TRBJ2-2; TRBD2 matches at 13 bases. Trimming cost V 6 bases and J 6 bases; bases outside gene matches: 4. This CDR3 region has 15 residues. CDR1 is MDHEN and CDR2 is SYDVKM in the germline V gene. CDR3 sequence reads: CASRRTSGSSGELFF. The CDR3 DNA reads as TGTGCCAGCAGGAGGACTAGCGGGAGTTCCGGGGAGCTGTTTTTT.

The chain couples TRBV5-4 to TRBJ2-2; D unclear. CDR1 SGHNT and CDR2 YYREEE come from the germline V gene (reference sequence). Trimming removed 4 bases at V and 7 bases at J, with 14 bases between. The CDR3 is made up of 14 amino acids. CDR3 sequence (DNA): TGTGCCAGCAGCCAGAATAAAGAACGCGGGGAGCTGTTTTTT. Translating it yields CASSQNKERGELFF.